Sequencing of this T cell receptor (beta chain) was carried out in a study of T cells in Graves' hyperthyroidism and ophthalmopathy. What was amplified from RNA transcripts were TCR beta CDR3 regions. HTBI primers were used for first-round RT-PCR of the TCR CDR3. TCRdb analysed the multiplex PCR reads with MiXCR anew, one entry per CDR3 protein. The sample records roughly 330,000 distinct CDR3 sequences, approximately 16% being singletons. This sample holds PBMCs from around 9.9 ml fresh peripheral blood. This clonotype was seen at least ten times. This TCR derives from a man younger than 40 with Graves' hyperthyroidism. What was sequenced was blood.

CDR3 nucleotide sequence: TGCGCCAGCGGGTGGGGATTGATAGACACTGAAGCTTTCTTT. This gives the protein CASGWGLIDTEAFF. This chain links TRBV10-2 with TRBJ1-1; no firm D call. CDR1 is WSHSY, CDR2 SAAADI, per germline. Trimming removed 8 bases from V and 3 bases from J, with 16 bases in between. The CDR3 has 14 residues.